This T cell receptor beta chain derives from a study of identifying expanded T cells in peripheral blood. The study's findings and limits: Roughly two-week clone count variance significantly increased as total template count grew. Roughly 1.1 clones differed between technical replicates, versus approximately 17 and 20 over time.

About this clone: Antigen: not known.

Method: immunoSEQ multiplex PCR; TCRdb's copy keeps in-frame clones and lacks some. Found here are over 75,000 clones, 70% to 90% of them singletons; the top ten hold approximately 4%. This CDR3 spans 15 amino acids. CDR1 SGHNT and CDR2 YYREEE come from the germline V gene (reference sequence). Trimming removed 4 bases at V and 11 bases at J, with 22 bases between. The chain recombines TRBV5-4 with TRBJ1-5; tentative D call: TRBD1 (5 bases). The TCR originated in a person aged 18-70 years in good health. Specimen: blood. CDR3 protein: CASSRTPGSGTAQHF. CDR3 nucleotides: TGTGCCAGCAGCCGCACACCAGGAAGTGGGACGGCCCAGCATTTT.